The T cell receptor (beta chain) described here comes from a study of beta chain features in type 1 diabetes. Germline V gives CDR1 LNHDA, CDR2 SQIVND (reference sequence). Trimming at V came to 5 bases and at J to 3 bases, leaving 8 bases not matched to a gene. The CDR3 length is 15 residues. All of the sorted populations showed purity greater than 98%. The whole isolated RNA underwent reverse transcription, so sequencing captured expressed TCRB transcripts. Generated by immunoSEQ multiplex PCR, the TCRdb table keeps only in-frame clones and is missing some. This sample has some 150,000 clones, with about a tenth found just once.

This receptor was identified in a man between 18 and 35 years old in good health. Sequenced sample: central memory CD4+ T cells from blood. The chain combines TRBV19 with TRBJ2-7; 9 bases line up with TRBD1. CDR3 nucleotide sequence: TGTGCCAGTAGTCCGAGACGGGACAGGGTCTACGAGCAGTACTTC. It specifies CASSPRRDRVYEQYF.